This T cell receptor beta chain derives from a study of T cell changes during pregnancy in multiple sclerosis. Clones were read by immunoSEQ multiplex PCR, and TCRdb kept only the in-frame ones, dropping some. Of approximately 30,000 clones in the sample, about 93% are singletons; the top ten hold approximately 0.39%. Germline CDR1 LGHNA, CDR2 YSLEER. The CDR3 runs 15 residues. With 4 bases removed from V and 0 bases from J, the gap between germline ends came to 12 bases. This sequence originates from a female donor with multiple sclerosis, enrolled in a pregnancy study. This chain connects TRBV4-3 to TRBJ1-1; no definite D call. Material: CD4+ T cells from peripheral blood mononuclear cells, obtained after pregnancy. The chain's CDR3 is CASSPQARMNTEAFF. DNA for the CDR3: TGCGCCAGCAGCCCGCAGGCCAGGATGAACACTGAAGCTTTCTTT.